The present TCR beta chain was sequenced within a study of T-cell reconstitution after alpha-beta-depleted transplantation in children. The table lists this clonotype with a few counts. A TCRbeta library incorporating unique molecular identifiers was prepared. TCRdb processed the PCR reads anew with MiXCR; each CDR3 protein has one entry. The sample lists approximately 350,000 distinct CDR3 sequences; more than 10% were seen once. The V end lost 3 bases, the J end lost 8 bases, and 13 bases lay between the germline ends. The CDR3 sequence is 12 residues long. The germline gives CDR1 SQVTM, CDR2 ANQGSEA.

The input for sequencing was PBMCs, taken from the stem cell graft. This receptor was taken from a human donor who donated a stem cell graft to a child with Fanconi anemia. The chain carries TRBV29-1 and TRBJ1-2, with a possible D match to TRBD1 (5 bases). CDR3 nucleotide sequence: TGCAGCGTTGAGAAGGGACTAGGAGGCTACACCTTC. Translated: CSVEKGLGGYTF.